Below are 3 T cell receptor beta chains sequenced from a single sample in a study of cytomegalovirus exposure and HLA in healthy donors. Produced via immunoSEQ multiplex PCR; TCRdb's table is partial and in-frame only. Of tens of thousands of clones listed, 90% to 96% are singletons. Sequencing was done on a sample of PBMCs. Source of these receptors: a man younger than 35 in good health and CMV-seropositive.

This chain joins TRBV2 and TRBJ1-4; 9 bases are a match to TRBD1. Germline V gives CDR1 SNHLY, CDR2 FYNNEI. The CDR3 covers 14 residues. Trimming cost V 6 bases and J 5 bases; bases outside gene matches: 4. The CDR3 sequence is CASSSDRGNEKLFF. For the CDR3, the DNA is TGTGCCAGCAGCTCCGACAGGGGGAATGAAAAACTGTTTTTT.

The chain has TRBV6-5 and TRBJ2-1, with a tentative D call TRBD1 (7 bases). CDR3 length: 14 amino acids. Germline lookup yields CDR1 MNHEY and CDR2 SVGAGI. Trimming stripped 4 bases from V and 8 bases from J, with 15 bases between. CDR3 nucleotide sequence: TGTGCCAGCAGTTCAGGGGGAGGAATCTATGAGCAGTTCTTC. This gives the protein CASSSGGGIYEQFF.

In regard to this clone: Different DNA sequences within this sample yield the same CDR3. The V call is TRBV19, the J call TRBJ2-7, with 8 bases matching TRBD1. Germline-derived CDR1 and CDR2 are LNHDA and SQIVND (reference sequence). Trimming at V came to 6 bases and at J to 1 base, leaving 5 bases not matched to a gene. CDR3 length equals 14 residues. CDR3 residues: CASSTGTGSYEQYF. The CDR3 DNA follows: TGTGCCAGTAGCACCGGGACAGGTTCCTACGAGCAGTACTTC.